This T cell receptor (beta chain) was identified in a study of OX40 agonist ivuxolimab in advanced cancers. Study-wide background: Hepatocellular carcinoma, melanoma, renal cell or head and neck cancer occurred in dose-escalation patients. In three patients, partial responses were observed, one with hepatocellular carcinoma and two with cutaneous melanoma.

This CDR3 region has 14 residues. Trimming cost V 7 bases and J 0 bases, with 9 bases left between them. Profiling relied on immunoSEQ multiplex PCR, and the TCRdb table lists in-frame clones only, not all of them. Of more than 40,000 clones listed, approximately 71% are singletons. This receptor was identified in an adult with an advanced solid tumor such as melanoma, head and neck, liver or kidney cancer. The source was CD4+ or CD8+ T cells sorted from blood, collected in a trial of the OX40 agonist ivuxolimab. The J gene is TRBJ1-4, the V gene TRBV23-1, with no clear D. TRBV23-1 is placed among ORFs of uncertain function. CDR3 nucleotides: TGCGCCAGCATGGACGGTGCAACTAATGAAAAACTGTTTTTT. Translated: CASMDGATNEKLFF.